This entry lists 30 T cell receptor beta chains sequenced from one sample in a study of cytomegalovirus exposure and HLA in healthy donors. In the PCR, 60 Vbeta and 13 Jbeta primers were used. The repertoire was sequenced with immunoSEQ multiplex PCR; TCRdb's copy has only in-frame clones and lacks some. Of about 98,000 clones in the sample, around 72% are singletons; the top ten hold under 2%. The sample comprised PBMCs. These receptors all stem from a male donor in good health and CMV-seronegative.

This sequence joins TRBV9 and TRBJ2-1, with 13 bases aligning to TRBD2. The CDR3 is made up of 16 amino acids. With 2 bases clipped from V and 8 bases from J, the junction kept 7 bases outside the gene matches. Germline V lookup: CDR1 SGDLS, CDR2 YYNGEE. As DNA, the CDR3 is TGTGCCAGCAGCGTTGGGACTAGCGGGACCCGGGATGAGCAGTTCTTC. This gives the protein CASSVGTSGTRDEQFF.

The chain combines TRBV25-1 with TRBJ2-7; 11 bases are a match to TRBD1. Trimming took 6 bases from V and 2 from J; bases not matched to a gene: 0. Germline CDR1 MGHDK, CDR2 SYGVNS. This CDR3 has 13 amino acids. The CDR3 DNA is TGTGCCAGCAGGGGACAGGGGGCCTACGAGCAGTACTTC. It codes for CASRGQGAYEQYF.

This clone appeared once. Other DNA sequences of this sample code for an identical CDR3. The chain is built from TRBV9 and TRBJ1-2; TRBD1 agrees at 8 bases. Germline V gene sequence: CDR1 SGDLS, CDR2 YYNGEE. V gave up 2 bases and J gave up 4 bases; unmatched junction bases: 1. The CDR3 is made up of 13 amino acids. The CDR3 DNA sequence: TGTGCCAGCAGCGTTGACAGGGGCTATGGCTACACCTTC. This codes for CASSVDRGYGYTF.

This clone occurred a few times. The chain links TRBV27 to TRBJ2-3; the match to TRBD2 covers 8 bases. The germline CDR1 and CDR2 sequences are MNHEY and SMNVEV (reference sequence). J gave up 2 bases and V 6 bases, and 10 bases lay outside the gene matches. The length of the CDR3 is 16 residues. The CDR3 sequence is CASSPLAGGTTDTQYF. CDR3 nucleotides: TGTGCCAGCAGCCCTTTGGCGGGAGGTACCACAGATACGCAGTATTTT.

The chain has TRBV30 and TRBJ2-5; D is perhaps TRBD2 (6 bases). Germline V lookup: CDR1 GTSNPN, CDR2 SVGIG (reference sequence). The CDR3 length is 12 residues. Deletions cut 5 bases from V and 2 bases from J, with 9 bases between. The DNA for the CDR3 is TGTGCCTGGGCCGGGGGACAAGAGACCCAGTACTTC. Translation: CAWAGGQETQYF.

The chain couples TRBV28 to TRBJ1-2; unclear D gene. The V and J ends lost 6 bases and 3 bases respectively, with 17 bases between them. CDR3 length: 15 residues. Germline loops: CDR1 MDHEN, CDR2 SYDVKM. CDR3 in amino acids: CASSNRAGGYYGYTF. The CDR3 DNA reads TGTGCCAGCAGCAATCGTGCGGGCGGTTACTATGGCTACACCTTC.

This clone showed up just a few times. The chain carries TRBV19 and TRBJ1-1; D possibly corresponds to TRBD1 (5 bases). CDR3 length: 14 amino acids. The germline gives CDR1 LNHDA, CDR2 SQIVND (reference sequence). V lost 6 bases, J lost 1 base, and 12 bases lay in between. CDR3 protein: CASRKEGQNTEAFF. The CDR3 DNA reads as TGTGCCAGTAGGAAAGAAGGACAGAACACTGAAGCTTTCTTT.

The chain recombines TRBV30 with TRBJ1-1; no firm D call. Germline V lookup: CDR1 GTSNPN, CDR2 SVGIG (reference sequence). Deletions cut 5 bases from V and 11 bases from J, with 12 bases between. The CDR3 runs to 10 residues. DNA for the CDR3: TGTGCCTGGGGTTCATCCGGGGCTTTCTTT. As protein: CAWGSSGAFF.

The table lists this clone with a few counts. The chain couples TRBV7-9 to TRBJ2-7; 15 nucleotides match TRBD2. The CDR3 is made up of 18 amino acids. J gave up 2 bases and V 5 bases, and 10 bases lay outside the gene matches. Germline CDR1 and CDR2: SEHNR and FQNEAQ (reference sequence). The CDR3 loop reads CASSPGTSGRLVAYEQYF. In DNA, the CDR3 is TGTGCCAGCAGCCCGGGGACTAGCGGGAGGCTCGTGGCCTACGAGCAGTACTTC. The variable domain in full, completed from reference TRBV7-9 and TRBJ2-7, reads DTGVSQNPRHKITKRGQNVTFRCDPISEHNRLYWYRQTLGQGPEFLTYFQNEAQLEKSRLLSDRFSAERPKGSFSTLEIQRTEQGDSAMYLCASSPGTSGRLVAYEQYFGPGTRLTVT.

The chain is built from TRBV25-1 and TRBJ1-1; 9 bases map to TRBD1. This CDR3 spans 17 amino acids. Trimming took 1 base from V and 2 from J; bases not matched to a gene: 8. Germline assignment: CDR1 MGHDK and CDR2 SYGVNS. Here the CDR3 reads CASSEWGTGTINTEAFF. The CDR3, as DNA: TGTGCCAGCAGTGAATGGGGGACAGGGACAATCAACACTGAAGCTTTCTTT. Based on the CDR3 plus reference TRBV25-1 and TRBJ1-1, the full variable domain is EADIYQTPRYLVIGTGKKITLECSQTMGHDKMYWYQQDPGMELHLIHYSYGVNSTEKGDLSSESTVSRIRTEHFPLTLESARPSHTSQYLCASSEWGTGTINTEAFFGQGTRLTVV.

This clone was seen a handful of times. Other DNA sequences in this specimen translate into the identical CDR3. This chain uses TRBV27 with TRBJ1-5; 7 nucleotides agree with TRBD1. The CDR3 is 14 residues long. From germline, CDR1 is MNHEY and CDR2 SMNVEV (reference sequence). The V segment lost 4 bases and the J segment 1 base; nucleotides outside the gene matches: 1. CDR3 nucleotide sequence: TGTGCCAGCAGTTCGACAGGGAGCAATCAGCCCCAGCATTTT. Protein sequence: CASSSTGSNQPQHF.

This rearrangement joins TRBV6-5 to TRBJ2-7; 8 bases are shared with TRBD2. CDR1 is MNHEY and CDR2 is SVGAGI in the germline V gene. With 2 bases clipped from V and 2 bases from J, the junction kept 8 bases outside the gene matches. This CDR3 comprises 16 residues. CDR3 protein: CASSYLAIAGTYEQYF. CDR3 DNA: TGTGCCAGCAGTTACCTGGCAATAGCGGGAACCTACGAGCAGTACTTC.

A single count supports this clone. This chain joins TRBV28 and TRBJ2-7; TRBD2 agrees at 7 bases. This CDR3 contains 15 residues. After removal of 5 bases from V and 5 bases from J, the junction contained 12 bases not matched to a gene. CDR1 MDHEN and CDR2 SYDVKM come from the germline V gene. In DNA, the CDR3 is TGTGCCAGCAGTCCCACGAGGGCGGGAGTGAACGAGCAGTACTTC. Encoded protein: CASSPTRAGVNEQYF. The entire variable domain, with the rest obtained from reference TRBV28 and TRBJ2-7, is as follows: DVKVTQSSRYLVKRTGEKVFLECVQDMDHENMFWYRQDPGLGLRLIYFSYDVKMKEKGDIPEGYSVSREKKERFSLILESASTNQTSMYLCASSPTRAGVNEQYFGPGTRLTVT.

This clone has a single count. The chain is built from TRBV2 and TRBJ1-5; weak D call: TRBD1 (6 bases). The V end was cut by 4 bases, the J end by 4 bases, with 11 bases between. Germline CDR1 SNHLY, CDR2 FYNNEI. The CDR3 length is 14 residues. The CDR3 sequence is CASSGDRRNQPQHF. The CDR3 DNA reads as TGTGCCAGCAGTGGAGACAGGAGAAATCAGCCCCAGCATTTT.

The V gene is TRBV7-9, the J gene TRBJ1-4; no reliable D call. V dropped 0 bases and J dropped 7 bases, with 6 bases sitting between them. The CDR3 is 13 residues long. Germline CDR1 SEHNR, CDR2 FQNEAQ (reference sequence). The CDR3 protein is CASSLAIFEKLFF. The DNA for the CDR3 is TGTGCCAGCAGCTTAGCCATTTTTGAAAAACTGTTTTTT.

The chain joins TRBV9 to TRBJ2-2, with 10 bases aligning to TRBD2. The CDR3 totals 15 residues. Trimming took 3 bases from V and 3 from J; bases not matched to a gene: 2. CDR1 SGDLS and CDR2 YYNGEE come from the germline V gene. CDR3 nucleotide sequence: TGTGCCAGCAGCGGCGGGACTAGCGACACCGGGGAGCTGTTTTTT. As protein: CASSGGTSDTGELFF.

The V call is TRBV7-2, the J call TRBJ2-1; maybe TRBD2 (5 bases). Germline assignment: CDR1 SGHTA and CDR2 FQGNSA. V was cut by 4 bases and J by 4 bases, with 8 bases left in between. This CDR3 comprises 13 residues. The chain's CDR3 is CASSYSEYNEQFF. Written as DNA, the CDR3 is TGTGCCAGCAGCTATAGCGAGTACAATGAGCAGTTCTTC.

V is TRBV27 and J is TRBJ1-2; 7 nucleotides match TRBD1. Looked up from germline, CDR1 is MNHEY and CDR2 is SMNVEV (reference sequence). The J segment lost 8 bases and the V segment lost 6 bases, leaving 12 bases of the junction unmatched. The CDR3 contains 14 residues. CDR3 bases: TGTGCCAGCAGATTACAGGGGAAAGGACGAGGCTACACCTTC. Protein product: CASRLQGKGRGYTF.

This chain joins TRBV6-5 and TRBJ2-5; TRBD2 aligns across 9 bases. This CDR3 contains 14 residues. In germline, CDR1 is MNHEY, CDR2 SVGAGI. V trimming: 8 bases; J trimming: 4 bases; junction bases outside the gene matches: 8. CDR3 coding DNA: TGTGCCAGCTATGTACGAGCGGGAGGAGAGACCCAGTACTTC. It encodes CASYVRAGGETQYF.

The J gene is TRBJ1-4, the V gene TRBV30, with D possibly being TRBD1 (6 bases). The CDR3 has 16 amino acids. Germline V gene lookup returns CDR1 GTSNPN and CDR2 SVGIG (reference sequence). Trimming removed 1 base at V and 4 bases at J, with 16 bases between. CDR3 nucleotides: TGTGCCTGGAGTGGGAGAAGAGGGGGTAATAATGAAAAACTGTTTTTT. This codes for CAWSGRRGGNNEKLFF.

The chain employs TRBV6-5 and TRBJ1-4, with TRBD1 identical over 11 bases. V was pared by 8 bases and J by 8 bases, with 7 bases of the junction left unmatched. The CDR3 length is 14 residues. Germline CDR1 MNHEY, CDR2 SVGAGI. In DNA, the CDR3 is TGTGCCAGCGGGACAGGGGGAATTGGGGAAAAACTGTTTTTT. Translated, it gives CASGTGGIGEKLFF.

This clone was counted only a few times. The CDR3 region has the DNA TGCGCCAGCAGCCCAACAACAGAAGCGGTAAGGTCCTTGTATGGCTACACCTTC. This codes for CASSPTTEAVRSLYGYTF. The chain links TRBV4-3 to TRBJ1-2; D ambiguous. Trimming cost V 4 bases and J 5 bases, with 26 bases left between them. The CDR3 is 18 residues long. Germline V gives CDR1 LGHNA, CDR2 YSLEER.

The V gene is TRBV10-3, the J gene TRBJ1-2, with 9 bases aligning to TRBD1. Trimming took 8 bases from V and 3 from J; bases not matched to a gene: 4. The CDR3 totals 13 residues. Germline CDR1 is ENHRY and CDR2 is SYGVKD. CDR3 sequence: CAIGRDRDYGYTF. In nucleotides, the CDR3 is TGTGCCATCGGCCGGGACAGGGACTATGGCTACACCTTC.

The chain uses TRBV7-2 and TRBJ2-4; D gene ambiguous. Germline V CDR1 and CDR2: SGHTA, FQGNSA. The CDR3 totals 14 residues. The V end lost 5 bases, the J end lost 0 bases, and 8 bases lay between the germline ends. CDR3 protein: CASSLVIAKNIQYF. The CDR3 DNA follows: TGTGCCAGCAGCCTAGTTATAGCCAAAAACATTCAGTACTTC.

This clone turned up a few times. The gene calls are TRBV6-9 and TRBJ2-7; 11 bases match TRBD2. CDR3 length: 17 residues. The germline V gene encodes CDR1 MNHGY and CDR2 SVAAGI. J was trimmed by 4 bases and V by 6 bases; bases with no gene match: 14. For the CDR3, the DNA is TGTGCCAGCAGCCCCTCCCGCGAGGTAGCGGGAGGGTACGAGCAGTACTTC. Its protein is CASSPSREVAGGYEQYF.

J is TRBJ1-5 and V is TRBV27, with TRBD1 identical over 9 bases. CDR3 length: 17 amino acids. The J segment lost 7 bases and the V segment lost 5 bases, leaving 15 bases of the junction unmatched. The germline gives CDR1 MNHEY, CDR2 SMNVEV (reference sequence). CDR3 in amino acids: CASSTLGTGRNRQPQHF. CDR3 sequence (DNA): TGTGCCAGCAGTACCTTAGGGACAGGGAGGAATAGGCAGCCCCAGCATTTT.

The table lists this clone with a count of one. V usage is TRBV7-9 and J usage is TRBJ2-2, with D unclear. This CDR3 region has 13 residues. Trimming took 5 bases from V and 5 from J, leaving 9 bases between them. The germline gives CDR1 SEHNR, CDR2 FQNEAQ (reference sequence). This chain's CDR3 is CASSRTETGELFF. The CDR3 DNA reads TGTGCCAGCAGCCGAACAGAGACCGGGGAGCTGTTTTTT.

This clone was found a few times. This rearrangement joins TRBV30 to TRBJ1-1; a weak D match, TRBD1 (6 bases). The CDR3 is made up of 15 amino acids. Germline V gene lookup returns CDR1 GTSNPN and CDR2 SVGIG (reference sequence). V lost 4 bases and J 3 bases, leaving 18 bases between the germline ends. Here the CDR3 DNA reads TGTGCCTGGACTAACCGGGACACGGTTTACACTGAAGCTTTCTTT. Its translation: CAWTNRDTVYTEAFF.

The rearrangement links TRBV19 to TRBJ2-7; 8 nucleotides align to TRBD1. Germline V lookup: CDR1 LNHDA, CDR2 SQIVND (reference sequence). J gave up 3 bases and V 4 bases, and 8 bases lay outside the gene matches. The CDR3 contains 15 residues. The CDR3 DNA follows: TGTGCCAGTAGTACGATCCCGGGACAGGTCTACGAGCAGTACTTC. Translated: CASSTIPGQVYEQYF.

The count of this clone is one. The chain uses TRBV29-1 and TRBJ1-5; 10 bases align to TRBD1. This CDR3 comprises 13 residues. The V gene end was trimmed by 7 bases and the J gene end by 7 bases; junction bases not matched to a gene: 7. CDR1 is SQVTM and CDR2 is ANQGSEA in the germline V gene. CDR3 bases: TGCAGCGCCTCTCCGGGACAGGGGCAGCCCCAGCATTTT. It specifies CSASPGQGQPQHF. The full variable domain, completed using reference TRBV29-1 and TRBJ1-5, is SAVISQKPSRDICQRGTSLTIQCQVDSQVTMMFWYRQQPGQSLTLIATANQGSEATYESGFVIDKFPISRPNLTFSTLTVSNMSPEDSSIYLCSASPGQGQPQHFGDGTRLSIL.